This record covers a single T cell receptor beta chain. What it binds is not known. The data stem from a study of beta chain features in type 1 diabetes. Study results and caveats: Fewer junction insertions and more nucleotide deletions appeared in type 1 diabetes patients. A potential influence of HLA type upon TCRB rearrangement remained unresolved herein. Sampled from patients, naive, central memory and Treg TCRB repertoires appeared more similar than those sampled from healthy donors.

The CDR3 spans 14 residues. The germline CDR1 and CDR2 sequences are MDHEN and SYDVKM. With 6 bases removed from V and 2 bases from J, the gap between germline ends came to 11 bases. All sorted populations exceeded 95% purity. Reverse transcribing all isolated RNA meant expressed TCRB transcripts were sequenced. Produced via immunoSEQ multiplex PCR; TCRdb's table is partial and in-frame only. The data hold about 450,000 clones, with over 9.5% observed a single time. The chain joins TRBV28 to TRBJ2-4; the D gene is possibly TRBD1 (6 bases). This TCR derives from a woman aged 18 to 35 in good health. Sequenced: naive CD4+ T cells from blood. CDR3 sequence reads: CASRQGGTKNIQYF. The CDR3 bases are TGTGCCAGCAGACAAGGGGGAACCAAAAACATTCAGTACTTC.